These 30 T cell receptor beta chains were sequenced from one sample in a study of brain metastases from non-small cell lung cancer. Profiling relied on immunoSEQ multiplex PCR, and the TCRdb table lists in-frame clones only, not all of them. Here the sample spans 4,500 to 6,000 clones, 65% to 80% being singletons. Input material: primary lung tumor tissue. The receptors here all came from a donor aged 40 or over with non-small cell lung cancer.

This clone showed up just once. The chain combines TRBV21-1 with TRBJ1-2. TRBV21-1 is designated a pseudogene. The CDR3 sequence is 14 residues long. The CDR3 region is CASSNREIDYGYTF. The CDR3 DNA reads TGTGCCAGCAGCAATAGGGAAATCGACTATGGCTACACCTTC.

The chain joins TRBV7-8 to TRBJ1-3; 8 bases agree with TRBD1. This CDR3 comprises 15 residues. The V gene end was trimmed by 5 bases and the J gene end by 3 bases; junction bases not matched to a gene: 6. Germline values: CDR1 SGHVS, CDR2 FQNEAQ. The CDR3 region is CASSLDRVGGNTIYF. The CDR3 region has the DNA TGTGCCAGCAGCCTGGACAGGGTTGGTGGAAACACCATATATTTT.

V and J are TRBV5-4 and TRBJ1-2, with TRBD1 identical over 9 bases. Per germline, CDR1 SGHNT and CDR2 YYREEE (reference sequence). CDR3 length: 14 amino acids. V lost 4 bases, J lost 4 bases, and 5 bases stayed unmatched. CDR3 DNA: TGTGCCAGCAGCCAACAGGGGGCCTTCTATGGCTACACCTTC. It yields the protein CASSQQGAFYGYTF.

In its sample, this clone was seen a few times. DNA of the CDR3: TGTGCCAGCAGCAAAAACACCCCGGGTCCGGGGGCGGCCAAAAACATTCAGTACTTC. Translation gives CASSKNTPGPGAAKNIQYF. This sequence joins TRBV21-1 and TRBJ2-4. TRBV21-1 is deemed a pseudogene. The CDR3 is 19 residues long.

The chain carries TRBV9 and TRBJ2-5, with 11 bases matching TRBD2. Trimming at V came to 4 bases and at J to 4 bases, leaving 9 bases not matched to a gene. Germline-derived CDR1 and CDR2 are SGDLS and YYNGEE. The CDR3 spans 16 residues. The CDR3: CASSPIAGGQGETQYF. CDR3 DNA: TGTGCCAGCAGCCCCATAGCGGGGGGGCAAGGAGAGACCCAGTACTTC. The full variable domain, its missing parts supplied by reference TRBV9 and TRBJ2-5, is DSGVTQTPKHLITATGQRVTLRCSPRSGDLSVYWYQQSLDQGLQFLIQYYNGEERAKGNILERFSAQQFPDLHSELNLSSLELGDSALYFCASSPIAGGQGETQYFGPGTRLLVL.

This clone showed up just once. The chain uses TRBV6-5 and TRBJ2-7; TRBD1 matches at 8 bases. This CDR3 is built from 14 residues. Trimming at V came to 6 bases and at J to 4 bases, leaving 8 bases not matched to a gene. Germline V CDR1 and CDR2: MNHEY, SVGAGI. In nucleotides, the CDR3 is TGTGCCAGCAGAAAGACAGGGGAAATATACGAGCAGTACGTC. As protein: CASRKTGEIYEQYV.

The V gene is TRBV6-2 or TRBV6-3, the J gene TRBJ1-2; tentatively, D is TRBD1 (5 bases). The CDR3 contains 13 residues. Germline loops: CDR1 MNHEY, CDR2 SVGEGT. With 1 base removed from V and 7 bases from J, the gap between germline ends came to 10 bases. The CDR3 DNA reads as TGTGCCAGCAGTTACTTATCCAGGGTTGGCTACACCTTC. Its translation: CASSYLSRVGYTF.

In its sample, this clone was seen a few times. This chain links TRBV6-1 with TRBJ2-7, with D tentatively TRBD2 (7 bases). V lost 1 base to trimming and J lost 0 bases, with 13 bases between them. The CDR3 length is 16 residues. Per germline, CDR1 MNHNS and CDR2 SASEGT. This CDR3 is CASSEVLGGLSYEQYV. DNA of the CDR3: TGTGCCAGCAGTGAAGTCCTCGGGGGGCTCTCCTACGAGCAGTACGTC.

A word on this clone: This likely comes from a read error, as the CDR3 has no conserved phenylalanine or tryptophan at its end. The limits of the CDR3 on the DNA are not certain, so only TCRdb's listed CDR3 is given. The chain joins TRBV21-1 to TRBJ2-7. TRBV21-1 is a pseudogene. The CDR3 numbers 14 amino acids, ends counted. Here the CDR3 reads CASSPSGGAYEQYI.

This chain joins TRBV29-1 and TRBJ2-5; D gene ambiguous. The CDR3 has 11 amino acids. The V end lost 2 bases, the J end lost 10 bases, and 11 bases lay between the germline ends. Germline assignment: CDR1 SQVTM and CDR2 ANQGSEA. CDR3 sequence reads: CSVESNLSQYF. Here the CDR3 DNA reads TGCAGCGTTGAATCCAACTTGAGCCAGTACTTC. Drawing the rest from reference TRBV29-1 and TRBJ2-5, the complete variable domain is SAVISQKPSRDICQRGTSLTIQCQVDSQVTMMFWYRQQPGQSLTLIATANQGSEATYESGFVIDKFPISRPNLTFSTLTVSNMSPEDSSIYLCSVESNLSQYFGPGTRLLVL.

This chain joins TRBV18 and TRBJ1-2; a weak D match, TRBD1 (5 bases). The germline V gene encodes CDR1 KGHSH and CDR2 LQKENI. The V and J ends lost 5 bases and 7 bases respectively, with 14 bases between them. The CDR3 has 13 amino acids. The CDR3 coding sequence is TGTGCCAGCTCAATCGACGTTGGGGGTGGCTACACCTTC. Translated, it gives CASSIDVGGGYTF. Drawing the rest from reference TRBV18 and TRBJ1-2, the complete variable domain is NAGVMQNPRHLVRRRGQEARLRCSPMKGHSHVYWYRQLPEEGLKFMVYLQKENIIDESGMPKERFSAEFPKEGPSILRIQQVVRGDSAAYFCASSIDVGGGYTFGSGTRLTVV.

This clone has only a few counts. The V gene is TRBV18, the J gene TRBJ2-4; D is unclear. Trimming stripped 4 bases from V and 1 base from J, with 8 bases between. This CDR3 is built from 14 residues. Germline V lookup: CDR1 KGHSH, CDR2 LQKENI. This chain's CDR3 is CASSRREAKNIQYF. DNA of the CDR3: TGTGCCAGCTCACGAAGAGAGGCCAAAAACATTCAGTACTTC.

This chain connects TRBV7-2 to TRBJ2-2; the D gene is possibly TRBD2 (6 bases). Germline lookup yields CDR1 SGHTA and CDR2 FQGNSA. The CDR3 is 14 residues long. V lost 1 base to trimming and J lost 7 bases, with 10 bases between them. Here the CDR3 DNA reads TGTGCCAGCAGCTTAGACGGGGGTTTCGGGGAGCTGTTTTTT. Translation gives CASSLDGGFGELFF.

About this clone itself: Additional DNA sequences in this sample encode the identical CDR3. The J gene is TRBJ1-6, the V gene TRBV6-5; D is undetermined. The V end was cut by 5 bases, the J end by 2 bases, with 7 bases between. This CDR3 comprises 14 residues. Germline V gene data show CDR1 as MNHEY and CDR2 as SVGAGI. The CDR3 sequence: CASSSGPYNSPLHF. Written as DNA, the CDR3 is TGTGCCAGCAGTAGCGGACCCTATAATTCACCCCTCCACTTT.

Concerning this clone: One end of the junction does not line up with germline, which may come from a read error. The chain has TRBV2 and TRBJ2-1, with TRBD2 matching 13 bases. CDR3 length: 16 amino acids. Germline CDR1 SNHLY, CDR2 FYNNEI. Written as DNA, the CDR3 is TGTGCCAGCAGTGGAAGGACTAGCGGGAGTCTTATGGAGCAATTCTTC. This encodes CASSGRTSGSLMEQFF.

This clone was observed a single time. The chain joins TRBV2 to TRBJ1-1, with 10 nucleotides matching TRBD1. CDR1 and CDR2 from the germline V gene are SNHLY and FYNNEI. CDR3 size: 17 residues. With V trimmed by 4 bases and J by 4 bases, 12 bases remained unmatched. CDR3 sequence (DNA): TGTGCCAGCAGTGGGAGGGGGAGACAGGGGGCAATCACTGAAGCTTTCTTT. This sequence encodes CASSGRGRQGAITEAFF.

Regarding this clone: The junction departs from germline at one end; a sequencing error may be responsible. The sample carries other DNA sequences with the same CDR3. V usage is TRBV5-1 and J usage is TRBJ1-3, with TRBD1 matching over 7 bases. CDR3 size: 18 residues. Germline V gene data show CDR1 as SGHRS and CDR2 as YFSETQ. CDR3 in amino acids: CASSLGPLDWTGGNTIYF. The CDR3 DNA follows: TGCGCCAGCAGTTTGGGCCCCCTTGACTGGACAGGTGGAAACACCATATATTTT.

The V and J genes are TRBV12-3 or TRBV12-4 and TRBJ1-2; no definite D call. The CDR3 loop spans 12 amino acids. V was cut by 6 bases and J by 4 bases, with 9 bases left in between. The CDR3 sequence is CASSGRAYGYTF. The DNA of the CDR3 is TGTGCCAGCAGCGGACGGGCCTATGGCTACACCTTC.

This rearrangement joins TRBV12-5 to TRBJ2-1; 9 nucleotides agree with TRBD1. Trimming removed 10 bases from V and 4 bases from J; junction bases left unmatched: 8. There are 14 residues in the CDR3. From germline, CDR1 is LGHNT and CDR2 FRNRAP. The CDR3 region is CANVTGQGYNEQFF. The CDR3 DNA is TGTGCTAATGTCACGGGACAGGGATACAATGAGCAGTTCTTC.

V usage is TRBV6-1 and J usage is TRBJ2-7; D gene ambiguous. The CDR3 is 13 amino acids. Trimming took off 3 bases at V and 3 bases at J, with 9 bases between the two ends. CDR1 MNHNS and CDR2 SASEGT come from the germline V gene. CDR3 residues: CASSEQEHYEQYV. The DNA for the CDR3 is TGTGCCAGCAGTGAGCAGGAGCACTACGAGCAGTACGTC.

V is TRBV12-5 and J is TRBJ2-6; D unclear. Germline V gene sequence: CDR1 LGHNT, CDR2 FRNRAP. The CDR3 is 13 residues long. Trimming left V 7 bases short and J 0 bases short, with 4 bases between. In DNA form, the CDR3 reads TGTGCTAGTGAATACTCTGGGGCCAACGTCCTGACTTTC. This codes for CASEYSGANVLTF.

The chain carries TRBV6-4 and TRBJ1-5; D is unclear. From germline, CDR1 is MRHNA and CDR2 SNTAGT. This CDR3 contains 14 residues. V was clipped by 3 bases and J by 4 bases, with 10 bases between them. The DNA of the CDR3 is TGTGCCAGCAGTGAGGGCCCCACTAATCAGCCCCAGCATTTT. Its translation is CASSEGPTNQPQHF.

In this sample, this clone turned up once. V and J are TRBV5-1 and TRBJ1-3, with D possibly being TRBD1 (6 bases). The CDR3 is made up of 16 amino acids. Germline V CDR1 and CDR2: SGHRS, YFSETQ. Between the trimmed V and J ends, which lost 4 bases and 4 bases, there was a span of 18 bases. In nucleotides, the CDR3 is TGCGCCAGCAGCCAAGACCCACAGGGAAACGGAAACACCATATATTTT. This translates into CASSQDPQGNGNTIYF.

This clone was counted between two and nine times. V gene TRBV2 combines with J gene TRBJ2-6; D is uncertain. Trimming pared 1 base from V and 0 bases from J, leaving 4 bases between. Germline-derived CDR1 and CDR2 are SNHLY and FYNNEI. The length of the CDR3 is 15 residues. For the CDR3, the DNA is TGTGCCAGCAGTGAAGGCATCTCTGGGGCCAACGTCCTGACTTTC. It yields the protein CASSEGISGANVLTF.

The CDR3 loop is CASSGHEAFF. CDR3 in DNA: TGCGCCAGCAGTGGACATGAAGCTTTCTTT. This sequence joins TRBV10-1 and TRBJ1-1, with unresolved D. V was shortened by 4 bases and J by 7 bases, with 4 bases between the two germline ends. The length of the CDR3 is 10 residues. Germline loops: CDR1 WNHNN, CDR2 SYGVQD (reference sequence).

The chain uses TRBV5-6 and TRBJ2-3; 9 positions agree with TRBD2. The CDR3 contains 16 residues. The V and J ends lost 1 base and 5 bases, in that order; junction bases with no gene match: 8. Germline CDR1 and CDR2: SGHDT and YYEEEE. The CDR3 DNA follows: TGTGCCAGCAGCTTGTACTGGCGGGGGGGCCAAGATACGCAGTATTTT. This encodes CASSLYWRGGQDTQYF. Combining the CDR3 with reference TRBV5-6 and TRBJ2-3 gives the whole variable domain DAGVTQSPTHLIKTRGQQVTLRCSPKSGHDTVSWYQQALGQGPQFIFQYYEEEERQRGNFPDRFSGHQFPNYSSELNVNALLLGDSALYLCASSLYWRGGQDTQYFGPGTRLTVL.

The CDR3 region is CASSLVAFGAGFYGYTF. The CDR3 DNA sequence: TGTGCCAGCAGCTTAGTGGCATTCGGAGCGGGCTTCTATGGCTACACCTTC. The rearrangement uses TRBV7-2 and TRBJ1-2; D is undetermined. Trimming left V 1 base short and J 4 bases short, with 19 bases between. The CDR3 extends over 17 amino acids. Per germline, CDR1 SGHTA and CDR2 FQGNSA.

The CDR3 region has the DNA TGTGCCAGCGCTCGTTTACAGGGAGGTGGAAACACCATATATTTT. This translates into CASARLQGGGNTIYF. The chain combines TRBV9 with TRBJ1-3, with D possibly matching TRBD1 (6 bases). This CDR3 has 15 residues. Looked up from germline, CDR1 is SGDLS and CDR2 is YYNGEE. The germline V and J ends were trimmed by 7 bases and 3 bases, with 17 bases remaining between them.

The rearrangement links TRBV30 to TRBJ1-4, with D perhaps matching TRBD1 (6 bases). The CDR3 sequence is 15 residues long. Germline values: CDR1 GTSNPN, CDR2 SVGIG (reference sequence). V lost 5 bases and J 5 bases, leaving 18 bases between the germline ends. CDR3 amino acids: CAWQTDRSGNEKLFF. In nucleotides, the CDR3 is TGTGCCTGGCAGACTGACAGGTCCGGGAATGAAAAACTGTTTTTT.

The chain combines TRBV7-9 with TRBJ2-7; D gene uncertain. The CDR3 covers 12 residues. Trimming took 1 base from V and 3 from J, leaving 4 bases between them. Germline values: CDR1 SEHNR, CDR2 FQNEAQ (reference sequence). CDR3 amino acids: CASSLGVYEQYF. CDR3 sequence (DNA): TGTGCCAGCAGCTTAGGGGTCTACGAGCAGTACTTC.